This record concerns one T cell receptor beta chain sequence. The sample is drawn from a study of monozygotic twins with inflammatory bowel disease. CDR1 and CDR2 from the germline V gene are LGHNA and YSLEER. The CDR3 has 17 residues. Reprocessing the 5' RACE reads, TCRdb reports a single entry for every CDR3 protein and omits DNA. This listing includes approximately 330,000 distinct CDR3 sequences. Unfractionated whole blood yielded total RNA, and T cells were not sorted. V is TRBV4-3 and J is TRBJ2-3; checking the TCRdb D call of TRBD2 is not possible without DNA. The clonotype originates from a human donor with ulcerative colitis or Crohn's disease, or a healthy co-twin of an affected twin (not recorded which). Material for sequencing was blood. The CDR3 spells CASSQEGGGRYTDTQYF.